The sequence of this T cell receptor (beta chain) was determined in a study of identical twins. Overall study findings and caveats: A lower insertion count was a feature of abundant cord blood beta clonotypes, with no such feature in memory repertoires. Within monozygotic twins, out-of-frame TCR alpha sharing was underestimated by the models.

This clonotype was counted between two and nine times. Antigen: not known. Using its own MiXCR run on the 5' RACE reads, TCRdb lists one record per CDR3 protein. The sample lists 690,000 or so distinct CDR3 sequences, approximately 6% occurring once. The TCR was taken from a man aged 18 to 30 in good health. What was sequenced was naive T cells sorted from blood.

The CDR3 DNA reads TGTGCCAGCTCACCGACTTCCGGGACAGGGCCTAACGAGCAGTACTTC. Translating gives CASSPTSGTGPNEQYF. The chain uses TRBV18 and TRBJ2-7; 9 bases are shared with TRBD1. Germline values: CDR1 KGHSH, CDR2 LQKENI. Trimming at V came to 3 bases and at J to 5 bases, leaving 11 bases not matched to a gene. The CDR3 has 16 amino acids.